This T cell receptor beta chain was documented in a study of cytomegalovirus exposure and HLA in healthy donors. Broader study findings: TCR beta chain V- and J-gene trimming was linked, in a later analysis, to a missense variant in DCLRE1C.

This clone occurred once. Its antigen is still unknown. PCR primers comprised 60 Vbeta and 13 Jbeta primers. Sequencing was performed with immunoSEQ multiplex PCR; in TCRdb, only in-frame clones are kept and a portion is missing. The sample contains roughly 80,000 clones, around 80% of which appear only once. With 3 bases removed from V and 7 bases from J, the gap between germline ends came to 10 bases. The length of the CDR3 is 13 residues. Germline V gives CDR1 SNHLY, CDR2 FYNNEI. The V call is TRBV2, the J call TRBJ1-5; the D gene is possibly TRBD1 (5 bases). This sequence originates from a man aged 45-65 years in good health and CMV-seropositive. Source material: PBMCs. The CDR3 sequence is CASSDRGQQPQHF. Here the CDR3 DNA reads TGTGCCAGCAGTGATAGGGGCCAACAGCCCCAGCATTTT. Full variable domain (rest looked up from reference TRBV2 and TRBJ1-5): EPEVTQTPSHQVTQMGQEVILRCVPISNHLYFYWYRQILGQKVEFLVSFYNNEISEKSEIFDDQFSVERPDGSNFTLKIRSTKLEDSAMYFCASSDRGQQPQHFGDGTRLSIL.